The present entry profiles one T cell receptor (beta chain) with its context. This record belongs to a study of chemoradiotherapy in HPV16-positive cancers. Profiling relied on immunoSEQ multiplex PCR, and the TCRdb table lists in-frame clones only, not all of them. The table lists about 21,000 clones, 70% to 90% of them singletons. Samples were taken several times over chemoradiotherapy. The CDR3 consists of 14 residues. Germline lookup yields CDR1 MNHEY and CDR2 SVGAGI. Unmatched junction bases numbered 2, after V lost 6 bases and J lost 4 bases. The TCR sequence derives from a human donor with HPV-associated anogenital cancer. Sequencing used blood, obtained from a patient who underwent chemoradiotherapy. V gene TRBV6-5 combines with J gene TRBJ2-2, with 10 positions matching TRBD1. In DNA form, the CDR3 reads TGTGCCAGCAGATGGACAGGGGGCACCGGGGAGCTGTTTTTT. It encodes CASRWTGGTGELFF.